These 31 T cell receptor beta chains came from one sample sequenced in a study of T cells in Graves' hyperthyroidism and ophthalmopathy. RNA transcripts were the template for amplifying TCR beta CDR3 regions. First-round RT-PCR of the TCR CDR3 relied on the HTBI primer set. TCRdb itself ran the multiplex PCR reads through MiXCR, one entry per CDR3 protein. Seen here are fewer than 750,000 distinct CDR3 sequences, around 45% observed once, and the top ten hold around 7.7%. Input material: peripheral blood or thyroid tissue (not recorded which). All receptors derive from a woman under 30 with Graves' hyperthyroidism.

This clonotype was seen many times. J is TRBJ2-7 and V is TRBV12-3 or TRBV12-4, with 9 bases identical to TRBD1. The CDR3 is 14 residues long. J lost 4 bases, V lost 5 bases, and 6 bases had no gene match. CDR3 nucleotides: TGTGCCAGCAGTATGGACAGGGGTCGTTACGAGCAGTACTTC. It translates to CASSMDRGRYEQYF.

In the case of this clonotype: A read error is possible here, since a much larger clone lies one base away. The missing conserved phenylalanine or tryptophan at the end of this CDR3 makes a read error likely. The chain recombines TRBV19 with TRBJ1-1, with TRBD1 matching over 8 bases. The end of the DNA aligns better with TRBJ2-2, so the J call may be wrong. This CDR3 comprises 19 residues. Germline V gene lookup returns CDR1 LNHDA and CDR2 SQIVND (reference sequence). The CDR3: CASSRAGGLSWKNTGELFS. The DNA for the CDR3 is TGTGCCAGTAGTAGGGCAGGGGGCCTGTCCTGGAAGAACACCGGGGAGCTGTTTTCT.

On this clonotype: This CDR3 is missing its conserved last phenylalanine or tryptophan, likely due to a read error. Because the CDR3's place on the DNA is in doubt, the DNA is left out and the CDR3 is given as listed by TCRdb. The rearrangement joins TRBV29-1 to TRBJ1-1; the D segment call TRBD1 is taken from the table without a DNA check. The CDR3 has 10 residues if both end residues are counted. From germline, CDR1 is SQVTM and CDR2 ANQGSEA. This chain's CDR3 is CSVEREGGGY.

The V and J genes are TRBV7-9 and TRBJ2-5; 7 bases match TRBD1. V was pared by 5 bases and J by 9 bases, with 6 bases of the junction left unmatched. The CDR3 has 12 amino acids. Per germline, CDR1 SEHNR and CDR2 FQNEAQ (reference sequence). CDR3 sequence reads: CASSLGQEAQYF. The CDR3 region has the DNA TGTGCCAGCAGCCTAGGACAGGAGGCCCAGTACTTC.

In its sample, this clonotype was seen once. This sequence joins TRBV19 and TRBJ1-1; D perhaps matches TRBD1 (6 bases). Trimming left V 8 bases short and J 1 base short, with 14 bases between. The CDR3 loop spans 14 amino acids. Germline assignment: CDR1 LNHDA and CDR2 SQIVND (reference sequence). DNA of the CDR3: TGTGCCAGTTGGGGAGGGGGGACGAACACTGAAGCTTTCTTT. Translation gives CASWGGGTNTEAFF. The full variable domain, in which reference TRBV19 and TRBJ1-1 provide the parts outside the CDR3, is DGGITQSPKYLFRKEGQNVTLSCEQNLNHDAMYWYRQDPGQGLRLIYYSQIVNDFQKGDIAEGYSVSREKKESFPLTVTSAQKNPTAFYLCASWGGGTNTEAFFGQGTRLTVV.

This clonotype has only a few counts. The chain couples TRBV25-1 to TRBJ2-2; 12 nucleotides match TRBD1. This CDR3 is 16 amino acids long. Germline CDR1 is MGHDK and CDR2 is SYGVNS. Trimming removed 7 bases from V and 1 base from J; junction bases left unmatched: 4. The CDR3 coding sequence is TGTGCCAGCACCGGGACAGGGGGCCTGAACACCGGGGAGCTGTTTTTT. Its translation is CASTGTGGLNTGELFF.

The CDR3 loop is CASSPRLADTGELFF. Written as DNA, the CDR3 is TGTGCCAGCAGTCCCAGACTAGCGGACACCGGGGAGCTGTTTTTT. This rearrangement joins TRBV2 to TRBJ2-2; 9 bases match TRBD2. This CDR3 has 15 amino acids. With 5 bases clipped from V and 3 bases from J, the junction kept 4 bases outside the gene matches. CDR1 is SNHLY and CDR2 is FYNNEI in the germline V gene.

This clonotype was seen a handful of times. This chain uses TRBV7-9 with TRBJ2-3; D unclear. The germline gives CDR1 SEHNR, CDR2 FQNEAQ (reference sequence). The CDR3 loop spans 12 amino acids. V lost 1 base and J 4 bases, leaving 3 bases between the germline ends. CDR3 sequence reads: CASSLVSDTQYF. The DNA for the CDR3 is TGTGCCAGCAGCTTAGTTTCAGATACGCAGTATTTT. Full variable domain (remainder filled in from reference TRBV7-9 and TRBJ2-3): DTGVSQNPRHKITKRGQNVTFRCDPISEHNRLYWYRQTLGQGPEFLTYFQNEAQLEKSRLLSDRFSAERPKGSFSTLEIQRTEQGDSAMYLCASSLVSDTQYFGPGTRLTVL.

This clonotype was observed many times. This chain links TRBV2 with TRBJ1-2; 8 bases are a match to TRBD1. This CDR3 is built from 13 residues. V lost 6 bases and J lost 8; bases outside the gene matches: 8. CDR1 and CDR2 (germline): SNHLY, FYNNEI. CDR3 in DNA: TGTGCCAGCAGCATCGACAGGGGTCGAGGCTACACCTTC. Translation gives CASSIDRGRGYTF. The whole variable domain, filled in from reference TRBV2 and TRBJ1-2, reads EPEVTQTPSHQVTQMGQEVILRCVPISNHLYFYWYRQILGQKVEFLVSFYNNEISEKSEIFDDQFSVERPDGSNFTLKIRSTKLEDSAMYFCASSIDRGRGYTFGSGTRLTVV.

This clonotype was seen at least ten times. The rearrangement joins TRBV12-3 or TRBV12-4 to TRBJ1-2; 9 bases map to TRBD1. V shed 5 bases, J shed 4 bases, and the junction held 8 bases outside the gene matches. This CDR3 region has 15 residues. CDR3 in DNA: TGTGCCAGCAGTGCCCGGGACAGGGATGTCTATGGCTACACCTTC. Protein: CASSARDRDVYGYTF.

This clonotype was recorded a few times. V usage is TRBV5-1 and J usage is TRBJ1-3; D remains unclear. Trimming left V 0 bases short and J 0 bases short, with 13 bases between. This CDR3 has 17 amino acids. Germline CDR1 SGHRS, CDR2 YFSETQ. CDR3 region: CASSLAPQAASGNTIYF. CDR3 DNA: TGCGCCAGCAGCTTGGCCCCCCAGGCCGCCTCTGGAAACACCATATATTTT.

This clonotype occurred many times. This chain links TRBV6-5 with TRBJ2-5; 8 bases line up with TRBD1. Germline CDR1 reads MNHEY; CDR2 reads SVGAGI. The V and J ends lost 4 bases and 6 bases, in that order; junction bases with no gene match: 10. The CDR3 runs 15 residues. The CDR3 region is CASSSDGTGTQTQYF. The CDR3 nucleotides are TGTGCCAGCAGTTCGGACGGGACAGGAACGCAGACCCAGTACTTC.

The table lists this clonotype with many counts. The rearrangement uses TRBV6-5 and TRBJ2-7, with TRBD2 matching over 10 bases. Germline CDR1 MNHEY, CDR2 SVGAGI. The V gene end was trimmed by 0 bases and the J gene end by 6 bases; junction bases not matched to a gene: 5. The CDR3 totals 15 residues. The CDR3 region has the DNA TGTGCCAGCAGTTACTCGGCTAGCGGGAGTATCGAGCAGTACTTC. Amino acids: CASSYSASGSIEQYF.

There are many counts of this clonotype. This sequence joins TRBV9 and TRBJ2-7; possible D gene TRBD1, 5 bases. This CDR3 is 15 amino acids long. The germline V gene has CDR1 SGDLS and CDR2 YYNGEE. The germline V and J ends were trimmed by 0 bases and 2 bases, with 12 bases remaining between them. In nucleotides, the CDR3 is TGTGCCAGCAGCGTAGAGGGCAGGGCGCCCTACGAGCAGTACTTC. It specifies CASSVEGRAPYEQYF.

This chain uses TRBV20-1 with TRBJ2-5, with D perhaps given as TRBD1 or TRBD2 (6 bases each). The germline gives CDR1 DFQATT, CDR2 SNEGSKA (reference sequence). Trimming shortened V by 0 bases and J by 9 bases, and 20 bases separated the two germline ends. There are 15 residues in the CDR3. The CDR3 bases are TGCAGTGCTAGAGACTCTGGGGGGCGTGGGCAGCCCCAGTACTTC. This codes for CSARDSGGRGQPQYF.

A few counts support this clonotype. The chain uses TRBV19 and TRBJ2-7, with 9 bases identical to TRBD1. The CDR3 contains 13 residues. J gave up 5 bases and V 8 bases, and 7 bases lay outside the gene matches. Germline V gives CDR1 LNHDA, CDR2 SQIVND (reference sequence). The CDR3 nucleotides read TGTGCCAGTGACCGGGGACAGGGCCACGAGCAGTACTTC. It codes for CASDRGQGHEQYF.

Many counts were recorded for this clonotype. The chain couples TRBV7-9 to TRBJ1-2; tentative D call: TRBD1 (5 bases). CDR3 size: 13 residues. V gave up 0 bases and J gave up 7 bases, with 9 bases separating them. Germline V gene lookup returns CDR1 SEHNR and CDR2 FQNEAQ (reference sequence). The CDR3 nucleotides are TGTGCCAGCAGCTTAGCCATGAGGGGTGGCTACACCTTC. It codes for CASSLAMRGGYTF.

Only a few counts were recorded for this clonotype. The chain is built from TRBV19 and TRBJ1-2, with D unresolved. The CDR3 length is 13 residues. CDR1 LNHDA and CDR2 SQIVND come from the germline V gene (reference sequence). V was shortened by 3 bases and J by 2 bases, with 7 bases between the two germline ends. The CDR3 protein is CASSIGRNYGYTF. The CDR3 coding sequence is TGTGCCAGTAGTATCGGCAGGAACTATGGCTACACCTTC.

This clonotype was seen ten or more times. The gene calls are TRBV10-3 and TRBJ2-7; D ambiguous. The CDR3 has 11 residues. The germline V gene encodes CDR1 ENHRY and CDR2 SYGVKD. V was cut by 10 bases and J by 6 bases, with 13 bases left in between. The CDR3 DNA sequence: TGTGCCACCTGGACGCCAACCGAGCAGTACTTC. Translated, it gives CATWTPTEQYF.

J is TRBJ1-2 and V is TRBV29-1; TRBD1 aligns across 7 bases. V dropped 8 bases and J dropped 5; count of bases not matched to a gene: 11. The germline V gene has CDR1 SQVTM and CDR2 ANQGSEA. This CDR3 contains 13 residues. CDR3 DNA: TGCAGCTTAGATAACAGGGGTGGTTATGGCTACACCTTC. It specifies CSLDNRGGYGYTF. Full variable domain (outside the CDR3, taken from reference TRBV29-1 and TRBJ1-2): SAVISQKPSRDICQRGTSLTIQCQVDSQVTMMFWYRQQPGQSLTLIATANQGSEATYESGFVIDKFPISRPNLTFSTLTVSNMSPEDSSIYLCSLDNRGGYGYTFGSGTRLTVV.

This clonotype has a count of ten or more. V gene TRBV2 combines with J gene TRBJ1-1; tentatively, D is TRBD1 (5 bases). This CDR3 comprises 13 residues. Germline values: CDR1 SNHLY, CDR2 FYNNEI. The V gene lost 8 bases and the J gene lost 3 bases, with 13 bases spanning the gap. The CDR3 DNA reads as TGTGCCAGCGGATTCAGGGATTACACTGAAGCTTTCTTT. Translating gives CASGFRDYTEAFF.

This clonotype was detected ten times or more. J is TRBJ1-6 and V is TRBV7-9; D not resolved. This CDR3 contains 13 residues. V shed 5 bases and J shed 7 bases, with 9 bases lying between them. Per the germline V gene, CDR1 is SEHNR and CDR2 is FQNEAQ (reference sequence). CDR3 region: CASSRTGNSPLHF. Written as DNA, the CDR3 is TGTGCCAGCAGCCGGACGGGGAATTCACCCCTCCACTTT.

Details on this clonotype: This may be a read error: a much more frequent sequence differs by one nucleotide. The gene calls are TRBV10-3 and TRBJ1-5; D unclear. Trimming removed 3 bases from V and 6 bases from J, with 9 bases in between. In germline, CDR1 is ENHRY, CDR2 SYGVKD. The CDR3 sequence is 13 residues long. For the CDR3, the DNA is TGTGCCATCAGTGAAAACCCATTTCAGCCCCAGCATTTT. This codes for CAISENPFQPQHF.

This clonotype has ten or more counts. V and J are TRBV3-1 and TRBJ1-4; 10 positions match TRBD1. Germline-derived CDR1 and CDR2 are LGHDT and YNNKEL (reference sequence). This CDR3 region has 16 residues. Germline trimming cut 4 bases from V and 12 bases from J; bases unmatched to any gene: 14. The chain's CDR3 is CASSPSSTGGLTQLFF. CDR3 sequence (DNA): TGTGCCAGCAGCCCTTCTTCGACAGGGGGCTTGACACAACTGTTTTTT.

V usage is TRBV20-1 and J usage is TRBJ2-2, with TRBD1 as a possible D gene (5 bases). The CDR3 length is 15 residues. Germline CDR1 is DFQATT and CDR2 is SNEGSKA (reference sequence). The ends were cut back, 4 bases at V and 4 bases at J, with 16 bases in the middle. The CDR3 region has the DNA TGCAGTGCTACCACAGGCGTTCTTGGCACCGGGGAGCTGTTTTTT. This gives the protein CSATTGVLGTGELFF.

This clonotype was observed at least ten times. The chain couples TRBV6-2 or TRBV6-3 to TRBJ2-7, with TRBD2 matching over 9 bases. This CDR3 has 16 amino acids. CDR1 is MNHEY, CDR2 SVGEGT, per germline. V was pared by 5 bases and J by 2 bases, with 10 bases of the junction left unmatched. CDR3 coding DNA: TGTGCCAGCAGTGAGGAAAGCGCGGGAGGGCCCTACGAGCAGTACTTC. Translation gives CASSEESAGGPYEQYF.

This clonotype was found many times. The rearrangement joins TRBV7-9 to TRBJ1-2, with 10 bases aligning to TRBD1. The trim removed 4 bases at V and 3 bases at J, leaving 8 bases unmatched. The germline CDR1 and CDR2 sequences are SEHNR and FQNEAQ (reference sequence). The CDR3 totals 16 residues. CDR3 sequence reads: CASSSPRDRGHYGYTF. In DNA, the CDR3 is TGTGCCAGCAGCTCCCCCCGGGACAGGGGACACTATGGCTACACCTTC.

This clonotype was detected ten times or more. The rearrangement uses TRBV13 and TRBJ2-7; 7 bases match TRBD2. The CDR3 is made up of 14 amino acids. CDR1 and CDR2 from the germline V gene are PRHDT and FYEKMQ (reference sequence). V lost 5 bases, J lost 4 bases, and 8 bases stayed unmatched. In DNA form, the CDR3 reads TGTGCCAGCAGCCTTTTGAGGGAGGGGTACGAGCAGTACTTC. It translates to CASSLLREGYEQYF.

This clonotype appeared many times. The chain combines TRBV10-3 with TRBJ2-2; D is unclear. Germline V gene data show CDR1 as ENHRY and CDR2 as SYGVKD. With 11 bases removed from V and 6 bases from J, the gap between germline ends came to 19 bases. The CDR3 is 14 residues long. Here the CDR3 DNA reads TGTGCCTCCGGCCGGTCCGACCACGCCGGGGAGCTGTTTTTT. It translates to CASGRSDHAGELFF.

Comment on this clonotype: With a much larger clone just one base away, this may be a read error. This sequence joins TRBV5-1 and TRBJ2-5; perhaps TRBD2 as D (6 bases). V lost 3 bases, J lost 9 bases, and 12 bases lay in between. The germline V gene has CDR1 SGHRS and CDR2 YFSETQ. The CDR3 is 12 amino acids. DNA for the CDR3: TGCGCCAGCAGCTCCGTTGGGGAGGCCCAGTACTTC. Protein: CASSSVGEAQYF.

This chain uses TRBV10-1 with TRBJ2-7; D is possibly TRBD2 (6 bases). V was trimmed by 0 bases and J by 7 bases, leaving 13 bases between them. The CDR3 sequence is 14 residues long. Germline CDR1 is WNHNN and CDR2 is SYGVQD (reference sequence). The DNA of the CDR3 is TGCGCCAGCAGTGAGTCGAATGGAGGGAATGAGCAGTACTTC. It yields the protein CASSESNGGNEQYF.